These 18 T cell receptor beta chains were all obtained from the same sample, sequenced in a study of regulatory T cells in long-lasting Graves disease. CDR3-region Arm-PCR and iRepertoire HTBI primers produced the TCR beta libraries. Using its own MiXCR run on the multiplex PCR reads, TCRdb lists one record per CDR3 protein. Seen here are 350,000 to 550,000 distinct CDR3 sequences, around 15% observed once, and the top ten hold under 30%. Time point given: newly diagnosed GD, antithyroid drugs for less than 3 months. The TCR library was prepared using RNA isolated from PBMCs. The data also belong to a second study, concerning T cells in Graves' hyperthyroidism and ophthalmopathy.

The source material was peripheral blood mononuclear cells (PBMCs), sampled at new diagnosis, from a patient treated with antithyroid drugs. The origin of the receptors is a woman under 30 with Graves disease.

This clonotype was seen repeatedly, ten times or more. This sequence joins TRBV6-2 or TRBV6-3 and TRBJ2-5; a possible D gene is TRBD2 (5 bases). Trimming stripped 6 bases from V and 2 bases from J, with 16 bases between. The germline V gene encodes CDR1 MNHEY and CDR2 SVGEGT. The CDR3 is 15 amino acids. Written as DNA, the CDR3 is TGTGCCAGCAGAAGGAGACTCCTAGCTCAAGAGACCCAGTACTTC. Translating gives CASRRRLLAQETQYF.

V is TRBV18 and J is TRBJ2-7; 8 bases fit TRBD2. This CDR3 contains 17 residues. Germline-derived CDR1 and CDR2 are KGHSH and LQKENI. V lost 2 bases, J lost 4 bases, and 13 bases stayed unmatched. The CDR3 loop is CASSPSPGTRIQYEQYF. CDR3 coding DNA: TGTGCCAGCTCACCATCCCCCGGGACTAGGATCCAGTACGAGCAGTACTTC.

The gene calls are TRBV4-1 and TRBJ2-2; no definite D call. This CDR3 comprises 13 residues. V lost 4 bases and J lost 9, with 12 bases in between. CDR1 is MGHRA and CDR2 is YSYEKL in the germline V gene. The CDR3 loop is CASSRETSRELFF. The CDR3 DNA reads TGCGCCAGCAGCCGAGAGACGTCCAGGGAGCTGTTTTTT.

This clonotype was found many times. The CDR3 bases are TGTGCCAGCAGCCACCTGACAGGGCGACGCACAGATACGCAGTATTTT. This codes for CASSHLTGRRTDTQYF. This chain joins TRBV3-1 and TRBJ2-3; TRBD1 agrees at 7 bases. CDR1 is LGHDT and CDR2 is YNNKEL in the germline V gene (reference sequence). This CDR3 contains 16 residues. J was trimmed by 1 base and V by 3 bases; bases with no gene match: 7.

The chain has TRBV6-1 and TRBJ2-7; no reliable D call. The CDR3 loop spans 15 amino acids. V shed 3 bases and J shed 2 bases, with 14 bases lying between them. CDR1 and CDR2 from the germline V gene are MNHNS and SASEGT. The CDR3 DNA follows: TGTGCCAGCAGTGAGGGAAGGGCTACCACCTACGAGCAGTACTTC. Residues: CASSEGRATTYEQYF.

Note on this clonotype: Being one base from a much bigger clone, this may be a read error. V and J are TRBV27 and TRBJ2-1; perhaps TRBD2 as D (6 bases). The CDR3 loop spans 14 amino acids. Germline lookup yields CDR1 MNHEY and CDR2 SMNVEV (reference sequence). CDR3 nucleotide sequence: TGTGCCAGCAGTTTTGGCGGGGATTACAATGAGCGGTTCTTC. This codes for CASSFGGDYNERFF.

This clonotype was detected many times. V is TRBV7-6 and J is TRBJ2-1; TRBD2 matches 8 bases. The junction had 5 bases not matched to a gene; V was cut back by 4 bases and J by 0 bases. CDR3 length: 16 amino acids. Germline CDR1 reads SGHVS; CDR2 reads FNYEAQ. The CDR3 spells CASSWGGGSSYNEQFF. The CDR3 DNA reads as TGTGCCAGCAGCTGGGGCGGGGGGAGCTCCTACAATGAGCAGTTCTTC.

This clonotype has ten or more counts. This chain connects TRBV20-1 to TRBJ2-1; TRBD2 agrees at 10 bases. CDR1 DFQATT and CDR2 SNEGSKA come from the germline V gene (reference sequence). The junction had 5 bases not matched to a gene; V was cut back by 1 base and J by 5 bases. The length of the CDR3 is 15 residues. CDR3 sequence (DNA): TGCAGTGCTAGAGGTGGTAGCGGGAGGCACAATGAGCAGTTCTTC. Translating it yields CSARGGSGRHNEQFF.

This clonotype has more than one count but fewer than ten. J is TRBJ2-5 and V is TRBV15; unclear D gene. V lost 4 bases and J lost 4, with 13 bases in between. Per germline, CDR1 LNHNV and CDR2 YYDKDF (reference sequence). The CDR3 covers 14 residues. The DNA for the CDR3 is TGTGCCACCAGCACCTCCCTCAACCGAGAGACCCAGTACTTC. Protein product: CATSTSLNRETQYF.

This clonotype was detected only a few times. The chain has TRBV7-8 and TRBJ2-3; D gene ambiguous. The V end was cut by 3 bases, the J end by 6 bases, with 13 bases between. Germline V CDR1 and CDR2: SGHVS, FQNEAQ. The CDR3 is 14 residues long. This chain's CDR3 is CASSFLEAVDTQYF. CDR3 sequence (DNA): TGTGCCAGCAGCTTTCTAGAGGCGGTCGATACGCAGTATTTT.

The sample holds many counts of this clonotype. The V call is TRBV28, the J call TRBJ2-7, with D perhaps matching TRBD1 (6 bases). This CDR3 comprises 11 residues. V was clipped by 7 bases and J by 4 bases, with 8 bases between them. The V gene's germline CDR1 is MDHEN and CDR2 SYDVKM. CDR3 sequence: CASTQGYEQYF. CDR3 sequence (DNA): TGTGCCAGCACACAGGGTTACGAGCAGTACTTC.

This clonotype was counted ten times or more. V usage is TRBV6-9 and J usage is TRBJ2-1; 11 bases are shared with TRBD2. V was clipped by 3 bases and J by 7 bases; unmatched bases: 5. Germline V lookup: CDR1 MNHGY, CDR2 SVAAGI. The CDR3 sequence is 15 residues long. The CDR3 loop is CASSYSPSGRNEQFF. Written as DNA, the CDR3 is TGTGCCAGCAGTTACTCCCCTAGCGGGAGGAATGAGCAGTTCTTC.

The V call is TRBV5-4, the J call TRBJ2-5; 8 bases are a match to TRBD2. CDR3 size: 19 residues. With V trimmed by 4 bases and J by 1 base, 18 bases remained unmatched. In germline, CDR1 is SGHNT, CDR2 YYREEE (reference sequence). CDR3: CASSRSLQSGRAGQETQYF. CDR3 in DNA: TGTGCCAGCAGCCGCAGCCTCCAATCCGGGAGGGCCGGCCAAGAGACCCAGTACTTC.

This clonotype showed up just a few times. The chain recombines TRBV10-3 with TRBJ2-7, with D maybe TRBD2 (6 bases). CDR1 and CDR2 (germline): ENHRY, SYGVKD. The CDR3 covers 19 residues. The ends were cut back, 3 bases at V and 5 bases at J, with 29 bases in the middle. This CDR3 reads CAISDWLSELDYRFNEQYF. CDR3 sequence (DNA): TGTGCCATCAGTGATTGGTTGTCGGAGTTGGACTACCGCTTTAACGAGCAGTACTTC.

This clonotype was found many times. V gene TRBV6-1 combines with J gene TRBJ2-1, with 12 bases fitting TRBD2. Germline V lookup: CDR1 MNHNS, CDR2 SASEGT. The CDR3 is 14 residues long. Trimming at V came to 4 bases and at J to 8 bases, leaving 3 bases not matched to a gene. CDR3 bases: TGTGCCAGCAGTGGGGCTAGCGGGAGGGATGAGCAGTTCTTC. Translation: CASSGASGRDEQFF.

The J gene is TRBJ2-1, the V gene TRBV10-3; 11 positions match TRBD2. The CDR3 has 17 residues. CDR1 and CDR2 (germline): ENHRY, SYGVKD. V gave up 1 base and J gave up 5 bases; unmatched junction bases: 7. In nucleotides, the CDR3 is TGTGCCATCAGTGAGTACTCCGGGACTAGCGGAAACAATGAGCAGTTCTTC. Translated: CAISEYSGTSGNNEQFF.

The table lists this clonotype with many counts. This rearrangement joins TRBV20-1 to TRBJ2-1; a possible D gene is TRBD2 (6 bases). The germline V gene has CDR1 DFQATT and CDR2 SNEGSKA (reference sequence). V was trimmed by 5 bases and J by 3 bases, leaving 14 bases between them. The CDR3 spans 14 residues. CDR3 region: CSAASERFYNEQFF. The CDR3 nucleotides are TGCAGTGCTGCTAGCGAGCGCTTCTACAATGAGCAGTTCTTC.

This clonotype came up once. The rearrangement links TRBV18 to TRBJ2-7, with TRBD2 matching 7 bases. This CDR3 region has 15 residues. Trimming took 6 bases from V and 2 from J; bases not matched to a gene: 10. Germline-derived CDR1 and CDR2 are KGHSH and LQKENI. The DNA of the CDR3 is TGTGCCAGCTCCCAGGACGTCGGGGGGACCTACGAGCAGTACTTC. It codes for CASSQDVGGTYEQYF.